This TCR beta chain stems from a study of T cell responses to AZD1222 COVID-19 vaccine. Study-wide findings and caveats: Unmutated variant regions reportedly attract nearly half of all spike-specific TCRs. The donor cohort was predominantly white British with a female majority, and clonal diversity may have been underestimated.

With regard to this clone: Its matching antigen is unknown.

The CDR3 runs to 17 residues. V lost 3 bases and J lost 0, with 14 bases in between. Germline loops: CDR1 SNHLY, CDR2 FYNNEI. Assay used: immunoSEQ multiplex PCR; TCRdb lists only in-frame clones, some missing. The table lists more than 100,000 clones, roughly 90% of them singletons, with 3.5% to 5% in the top ten. The starting material was peripheral blood, obtained on day 0 of AZD1222 vaccination. The J gene is TRBJ2-2, the V gene TRBV2; weak D call: TRBD2 (5 bases). This receptor was taken from an adult in good health. This CDR3 is CASSDPSRQANTGELFF. In DNA form, the CDR3 reads TGTGCCAGCAGTGATCCTAGCAGGCAAGCGAACACCGGGGAGCTGTTTTTT.